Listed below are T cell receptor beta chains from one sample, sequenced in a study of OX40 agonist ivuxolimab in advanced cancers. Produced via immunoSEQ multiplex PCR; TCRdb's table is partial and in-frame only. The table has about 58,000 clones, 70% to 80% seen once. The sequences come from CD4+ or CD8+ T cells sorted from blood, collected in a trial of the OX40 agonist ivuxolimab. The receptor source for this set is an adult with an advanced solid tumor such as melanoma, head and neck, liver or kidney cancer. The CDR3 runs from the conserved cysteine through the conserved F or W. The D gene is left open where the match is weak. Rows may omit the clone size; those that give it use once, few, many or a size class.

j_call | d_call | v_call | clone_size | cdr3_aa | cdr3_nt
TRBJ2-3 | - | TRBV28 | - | CAIGAGGSTDTQYF | TGTGCCATCGGGGCGGGTGGAAGCACAGATACGCAGTATTTT
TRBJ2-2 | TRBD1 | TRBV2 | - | CASSEQGDTGELFF | TGTGCCAGCAGTGAGCAGGGGGACACCGGGGAGCTGTTTTTT
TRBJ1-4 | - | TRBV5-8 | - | CASSLSFAEKLFF | TGTGCCAGCAGCTTGTCGTTCGCCGAAAAACTGTTTTTT
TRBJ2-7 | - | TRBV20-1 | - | CSAKTYEQYF | TGCAGTGCTAAGACGTACGAGCAGTACTTC
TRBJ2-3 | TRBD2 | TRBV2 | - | CASSARLAADTQYF | TGTGCCAGCAGTGCCCGACTAGCGGCAGATACGCAGTATTTT
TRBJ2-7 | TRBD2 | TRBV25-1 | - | CASSVSGSFSYEQYF | TGTGCCAGCAGTGTAAGCGGGAGCTTCTCCTACGAGCAGTACTTC
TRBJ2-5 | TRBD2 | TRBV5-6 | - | CASSPWTSVETQYF | TGTGCCAGCAGCCCATGGACTAGCGTGGAGACCCAGTACTTC
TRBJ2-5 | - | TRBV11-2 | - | CATRESDRETQYF | TGTGCCACCAGGGAGTCGGACCGAGAGACCCAGTACTTC
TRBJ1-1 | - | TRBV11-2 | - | CASSLVVAEAFF | TGTGCCAGCAGCTTAGTTGTGGCTGAAGCTTTCTTT
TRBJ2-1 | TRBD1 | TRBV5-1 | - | CASSLEGASYNKQFF | TGCGCCAGCAGCTTGGAGGGGGCATCCTACAATAAGCAGTTCTTC
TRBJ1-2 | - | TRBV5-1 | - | CASSPDGVNYGYTF | TGCGCCAGCAGCCCAGACGGAGTGAACTATGGCTACACCTTC
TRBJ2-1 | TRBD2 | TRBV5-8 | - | CASSPGRLAGGNEQFF | TGTGCCAGCAGCCCTGGTAGACTAGCGGGAGGGAATGAGCAGTTCTTC
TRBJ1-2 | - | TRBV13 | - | CASSLGPGNYGYTF | TGTGCCAGCAGCTTAGGCCCAGGGAACTATGGCTACACCTTC
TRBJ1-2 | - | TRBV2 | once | CASSGSPYGYTF | TGTGCCAGCAGCGGAAGTCCTTATGGCTACACCTTC
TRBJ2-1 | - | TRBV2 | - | CASSRLATNEQFF | TGTGCCAGCAGCCGATTAGCTACGAATGAGCAGTTCTTC
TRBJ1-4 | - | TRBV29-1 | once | CSAPANEKLFF | TGCAGCGCCCCAGCTAATGAAAAACTGTTTTTT
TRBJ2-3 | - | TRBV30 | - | CAWRNRILRDGTNTQYF | TGTGCCTGGCGCAATCGCATCCTAAGGGACGGAACAAATACGCAGTATTTT
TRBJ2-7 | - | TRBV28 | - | CASSSAWGYEQYF | TGTGCCAGCAGTTCTGCTTGGGGCTACGAGCAGTACTTC
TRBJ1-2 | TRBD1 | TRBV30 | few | CAWSIPNRGPTVGYTF | TGTGCCTGGAGTATACCTAACAGGGGGCCCACAGTTGGCTACACCTTC
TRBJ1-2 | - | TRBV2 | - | CASSVEERLYGYTF | TGTGCCAGCAGTGTGGAGGAGCGCCTCTATGGCTACACCTTC
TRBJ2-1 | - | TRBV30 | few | CAWSVRTNEQFF | TGTGCCTGGAGTGTACGTACCAATGAGCAGTTCTTC
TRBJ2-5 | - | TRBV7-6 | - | CASSLGGGSETQYF | TGTGCCAGCAGCTTAGGAGGGGGATCCGAGACCCAGTACTTC
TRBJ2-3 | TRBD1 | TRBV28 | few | CASSTGQGIRTDTQYF | TGTGCCAGCAGTACCGGACAGGGGATCAGGACAGATACGCAGTATTTT
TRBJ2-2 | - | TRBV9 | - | CASSVVGAAGELFF | TGTGCCAGCAGCGTAGTAGGGGCTGCCGGGGAGCTGTTTTTT
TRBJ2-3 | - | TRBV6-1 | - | CASRQPWGDADTQYF | TGTGCCAGCAGACAACCGTGGGGGGACGCAGATACGCAGTATTTT
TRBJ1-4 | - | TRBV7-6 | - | CASSPRPAGNEKLFF | TGTGCCAGCAGCCCACGGCCCGCGGGCAATGAAAAACTGTTTTTT
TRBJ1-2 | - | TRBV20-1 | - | CSAGYNAGYTF | TGCAGTGCTGGTTACAACGCGGGCTACACCTTC
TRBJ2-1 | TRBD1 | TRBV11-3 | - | CASSLNSGQVRSEQFF | TGTGCCAGCAGCCTAAACTCCGGACAGGTCAGAAGTGAGCAGTTCTTC
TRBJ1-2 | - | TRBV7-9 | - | CASSSNYGYTF | TGTGCCAGCAGTTCTAACTATGGCTACACCTTC
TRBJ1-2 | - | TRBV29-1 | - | CSVAIPGAGGYTF | TGCAGCGTTGCAATCCCGGGGGCTGGCGGCTACACCTTC
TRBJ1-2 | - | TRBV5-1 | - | CASTYRDPYGYTF | TGCGCCAGCACATACAGGGATCCCTATGGCTACACCTTC
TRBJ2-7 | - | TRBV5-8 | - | CASSLAAYEQYF | TGTGCCAGCAGCTTGGCGGCTTACGAGCAGTACTTC
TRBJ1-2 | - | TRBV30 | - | CALLDINNYGYTF | TGTGCCTTGCTGGACATTAATAACTATGGCTACACCTTC
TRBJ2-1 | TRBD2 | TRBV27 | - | CASSSMGEGRREQFF | TGTGCCAGCAGTTCCATGGGGGAGGGCCGCCGAGAGCAGTTCTTC
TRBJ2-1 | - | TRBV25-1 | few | CASSEPGHPHNEQFF | TGTGCCAGCAGTGAACCGGGACACCCCCACAATGAGCAGTTCTTC
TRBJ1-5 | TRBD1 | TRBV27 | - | CASRPYGTVNQPQHF | TGTGCCAGCAGGCCGTACGGGACAGTCAATCAGCCCCAGCATTTT
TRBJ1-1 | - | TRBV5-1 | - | CASSLAEGRSTEAFF | TGCGCCAGCAGCTTGGCAGAGGGGAGGTCCACTGAAGCTTTCTTT
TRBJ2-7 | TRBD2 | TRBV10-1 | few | CASSDSGGAVEQYF | TGCGCCAGCAGTGACAGCGGGGGGGCAGTTGAGCAGTACTTC
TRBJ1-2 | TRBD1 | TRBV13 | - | CASSDHYRTGRTF | TGTGCCAGCAGCGACCACTATCGGACAGGGAGGACCTTC